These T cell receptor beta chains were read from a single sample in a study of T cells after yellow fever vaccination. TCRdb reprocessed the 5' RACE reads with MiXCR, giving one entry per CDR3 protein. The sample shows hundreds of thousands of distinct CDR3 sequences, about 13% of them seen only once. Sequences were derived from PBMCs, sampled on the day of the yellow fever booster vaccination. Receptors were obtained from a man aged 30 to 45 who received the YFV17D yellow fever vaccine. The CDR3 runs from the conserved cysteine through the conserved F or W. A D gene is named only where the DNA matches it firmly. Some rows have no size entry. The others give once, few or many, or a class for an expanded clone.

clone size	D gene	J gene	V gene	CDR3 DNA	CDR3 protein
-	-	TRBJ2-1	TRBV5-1	TGCGCCAGCAGCGCCAGACAGGTTTGGAATGAGCAGTTCTTC	CASSARQVWNEQFF
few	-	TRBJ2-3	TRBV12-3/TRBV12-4	TGTGCCAGCAAACGGGGAGCGATAGATACGCAGTATTTT	CASKRGAIDTQYF
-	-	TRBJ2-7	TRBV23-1	TGCGCCAGCAGTCAATCCGGAGGCAGGGATTTCTCCTACGAGCAGTACTTC	CASSQSGGRDFSYEQYF
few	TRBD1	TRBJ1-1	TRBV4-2	TGTGCCAGCAGCCCGTTAACAGGGGGCTGGACTGAAGCTTTCTTT	CASSPLTGGWTEAFF
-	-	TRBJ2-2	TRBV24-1	TGTGCCACCAGTGATTCCCGGGGGCAGCTGTTTTTT	CATSDSRGQLFF
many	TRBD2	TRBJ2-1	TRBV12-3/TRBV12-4	TGTGCCAGCAGTGGACTAGCGAACGAGCAGTTCTTC	CASSGLANEQFF
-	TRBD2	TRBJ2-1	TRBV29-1	TGCAGCCACCAGGGACTAGCTGGCTACAATGAGCAGTTCTTC	CSHQGLAGYNEQFF
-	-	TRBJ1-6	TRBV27	TGTGCCAGCAGTTTGGTCGGGGGTAATTCACCCCTCCACTTT	CASSLVGGNSPLHF
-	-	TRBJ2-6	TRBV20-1	TGCAGTGCTAGAGATCTGGGCGAGGGAGCTGGGGCCAACGTCCTGACTTTC	CSARDLGEGAGANVLTF
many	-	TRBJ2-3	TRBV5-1	TGCGCCAGCAGCTTGAATAGGGGGCAACGGCGGGAGTACCGACTTGTGGATACGCAGTATTTT	CASSLNRGQRREYRLVDTQYF
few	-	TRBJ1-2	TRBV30	TGTGCCTGGAGTTTTTACTATGGCTACACCTTC	CAWSFYYGYTF
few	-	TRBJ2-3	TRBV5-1	TGCGCCAGCAACCAAGGGGGGCTGACAGATACGCAGTATTTT	CASNQGGLTDTQYF
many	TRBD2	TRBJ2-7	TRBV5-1	TGTGCCAGCAGTTTAGGGACTAGCGGTTACGAGCAGTACTTC	CASSLGTSGYEQYF
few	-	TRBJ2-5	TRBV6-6	TGTGCCAGTTCCTCCAAAGGGGGAGAGACCCAGTACTTC	CASSSKGGETQYF
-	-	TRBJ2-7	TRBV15	TGTGCCACCAGCAGAGACATCGTGAAGAGAGAGGAGCAGTACTTC	CATSRDIVKREEQYF
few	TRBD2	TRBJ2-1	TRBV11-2	TGTGCCAGCAGCATATTAGCGGGAGGGGAGGGAAATGAGCAGTTCTTC	CASSILAGGEGNEQFF
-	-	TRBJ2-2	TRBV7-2	TGTGCCAGCAGCCCGTCGGGAGACACCGGGGAGCTGTTTTTT	CASSPSGDTGELFF
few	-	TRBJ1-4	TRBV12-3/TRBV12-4	TGTGCCAGCAAAAAACAGGGTTCTCTGTTTTTT	CASKKQGSLFF
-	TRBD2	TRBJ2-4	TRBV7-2	TGTGCCAGCACGTCCTTCGGGACTAGCGGAAAAAACATTCAGTACTTC	CASTSFGTSGKNIQYF
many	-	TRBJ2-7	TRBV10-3	TGTGCCCATTCCGGCGGGACAGCCTACGAGCAGTACTTC	CAHSGGTAYEQYF
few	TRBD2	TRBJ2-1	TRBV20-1	TGCAGTGCTAGACCCCGGGTAGCGGGGCACAATGAGCAGTTCTTC	CSARPRVAGHNEQFF
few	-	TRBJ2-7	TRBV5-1	TGCGCCAGCAGCGAAGGCCCCCCCGACGAGCAGTACTTC	CASSEGPPDEQYF
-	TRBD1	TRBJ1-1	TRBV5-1	TGCGCCAGCAGCTTGGCGGCAGGGGGCCCCACTGAAGCTTTCTTT	CASSLAAGGPTEAFF
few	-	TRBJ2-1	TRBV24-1	TGTGCCACCAGTGCTGAAGGCGAGCCCCACAGGGAGCAGTTCTTC	CATSAEGEPHREQFF
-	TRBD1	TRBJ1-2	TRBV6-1	TGTGCCAGCAGTAGAACCCGGGACAGGGCCTGGGATGGCTACACCTTC	CASSRTRDRAWDGYTF
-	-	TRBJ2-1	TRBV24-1	TGTGCCACCAGTGATTTCGTGGTAAATGAGCAGTTCTTC	CATSDFVVNEQFF
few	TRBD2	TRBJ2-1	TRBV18	TGTGCCAGCTCACCACCAAGGACTAGCGGAACCTACAATGAGCAGTTCTTC	CASSPPRTSGTYNEQFF
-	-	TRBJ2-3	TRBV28	TGTGCCAGCGGACCAGAGGTGGGGGCGGGTACGCAGTATTTT	CASGPEVGAGTQYF
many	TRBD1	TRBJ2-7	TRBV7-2	TGTGCCAGCAGCTTATCGGGGACAGGGATCGAGCAGTACTTC	CASSLSGTGIEQYF
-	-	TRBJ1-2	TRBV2	TGTGCCAGCAGTGAAGGAACGTTATTCTATGGCTACACCTTC	CASSEGTLFYGYTF
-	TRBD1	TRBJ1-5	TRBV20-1	TGCAGTGCCCCTATTGGGACAGGGGTCTCGGGGGCCCAGCATTTT	CSAPIGTGVSGAQHF
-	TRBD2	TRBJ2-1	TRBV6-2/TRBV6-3	TGTGCCAGCGACAAGCCGGGACTAGCGGGGGAGCAGTTCTTC	CASDKPGLAGEQFF
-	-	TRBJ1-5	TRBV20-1	TGCAGTGCTAGACGCGGGGGCCTTAGCAATCAGCCCCAGCATTTT	CSARRGGLSNQPQHF
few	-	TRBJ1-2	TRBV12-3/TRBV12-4	TGTGCCAGCAGTTTGATGCAGGGAGGCTATGGCTACACCTTC	CASSLMQGGYGYTF
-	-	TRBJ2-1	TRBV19	TGTGCCCGAAACCGGGGCTCTAATGAGCAGTTCTTC	CARNRGSNEQFF
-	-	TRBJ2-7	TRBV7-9	TGTGCCAGCAGCCCCCCTCGGGTTAGCGGATCCTACGAGCAGTACTTC	CASSPPRVSGSYEQYF
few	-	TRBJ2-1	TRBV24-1	TGTGCCACCAGTGTCGGGCGTGAGCAGTTCTTC	CATSVGREQFF
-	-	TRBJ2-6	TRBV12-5	TGTGCTAGTGGTTTCGTTCGGGACCGCTCTGGGGCCAACGTCCTGACTTTC	CASGFVRDRSGANVLTF
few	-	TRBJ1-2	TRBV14	TGTGCCAGCAGCCAGCAGACGGCGAACTATGGCTACACCTTC	CASSQQTANYGYTF
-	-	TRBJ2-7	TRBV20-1	TGCAGTGGCCGACAACCGGACTCCTACGAGCAGTACTTC	CSGRQPDSYEQYF
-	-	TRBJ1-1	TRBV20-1	TGCAGTGCTAGCCCACCCTCAACGAACACTGAAGCTTTCTTT	CSASPPSTNTEAFF
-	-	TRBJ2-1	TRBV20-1	TGCAGTGGCATCCAGGTGGGTCGTACGCAGGGTTCCTACAATGAGCAGTTCTTC	CSGIQVGRTQGSYNEQFF
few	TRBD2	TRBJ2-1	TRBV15	TGTGCCACCAGCAGGGAACGGGCGGGAACTAGCGGGAGGAAGGGTGAGCAGTTCTTC	CATSRERAGTSGRKGEQFF
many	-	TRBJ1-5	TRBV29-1	TGCAGCGTGGGGGAGGTTAGCAATCAGCCCCAGCATTTT	CSVGEVSNQPQHF
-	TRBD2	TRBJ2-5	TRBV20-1	TGCAGTGCTCATAGCGGGAGAGGGGAAGGGACCCAGTACTTC	CSAHSGRGEGTQYF
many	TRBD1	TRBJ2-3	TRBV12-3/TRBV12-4	TGTGCCAGCAGCACAGGGGGCTCAGATACGCAGTATTTT	CASSTGGSDTQYF
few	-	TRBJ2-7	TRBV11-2	TGTGCCAGCAGCTTAGTTCCTAACGAGCAGTACTTC	CASSLVPNEQYF